The present T cell receptor beta chain was sequenced within a study of cytomegalovirus exposure and HLA in healthy donors. V gave up 7 bases and J gave up 4 bases, with 16 bases separating them. Germline-derived CDR1 and CDR2 are SGHAT and FQNNGV. The CDR3 is 14 residues long. PCR primers comprised 60 Vbeta and 13 Jbeta primers. This table comes from immunoSEQ multiplex PCR, and its TCRdb copy is limited to in-frame clones, with some not included. Of around 170,000 clones in the sample, about three quarters were seen once. A word on this clone: Its antigen is still unknown.

Study-wide results and caveats: A later analysis reportedly found that, within productive TCRs, an Asian-associated ancestry cluster had fewer N-insertions than the mean observed across the roughly 610 donors.

Sequences were obtained from PBMCs. This TCR was recovered from a man in his forties in good health and CMV-seronegative. The chain combines TRBV11-2 with TRBJ1-2; possibly TRBD1 for D (6 bases). The CDR3 DNA reads TGTGCCAGCACATCGGGCGACAGGACCTATGGCTACACCTTC. It specifies CASTSGDRTYGYTF.